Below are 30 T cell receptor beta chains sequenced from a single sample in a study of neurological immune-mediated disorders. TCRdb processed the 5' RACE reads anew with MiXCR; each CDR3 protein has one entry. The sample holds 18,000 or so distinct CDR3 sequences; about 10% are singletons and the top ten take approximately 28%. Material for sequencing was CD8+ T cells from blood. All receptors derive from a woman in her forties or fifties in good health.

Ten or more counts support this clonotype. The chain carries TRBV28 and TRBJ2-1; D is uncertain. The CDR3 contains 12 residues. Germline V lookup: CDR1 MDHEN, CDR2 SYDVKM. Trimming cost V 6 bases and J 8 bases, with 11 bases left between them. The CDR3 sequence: CASSHSRDEQFF. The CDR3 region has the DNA TGTGCCAGCAGCCATTCCCGGGATGAGCAGTTCTTC.

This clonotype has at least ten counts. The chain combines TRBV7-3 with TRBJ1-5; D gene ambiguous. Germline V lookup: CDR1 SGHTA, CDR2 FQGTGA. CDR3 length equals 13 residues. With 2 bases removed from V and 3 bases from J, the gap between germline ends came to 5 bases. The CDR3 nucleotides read TGTGCCAGCAGCTTATGGGACAATCAGCCCCAGCATTTT. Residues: CASSLWDNQPQHF.

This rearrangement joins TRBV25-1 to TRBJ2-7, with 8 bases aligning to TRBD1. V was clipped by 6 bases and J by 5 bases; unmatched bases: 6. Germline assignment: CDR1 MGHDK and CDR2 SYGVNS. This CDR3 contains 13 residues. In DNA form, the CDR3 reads TGTGCCAGCAGGTTGTCAGGGGGCGACGAGCAGTACTTC. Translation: CASRLSGGDEQYF.

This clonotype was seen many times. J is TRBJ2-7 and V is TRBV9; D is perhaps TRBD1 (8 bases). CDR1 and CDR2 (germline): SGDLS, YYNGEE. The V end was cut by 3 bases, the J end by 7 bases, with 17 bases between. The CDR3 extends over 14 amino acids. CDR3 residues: CASSGYTGGGEQYF. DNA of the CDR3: TGTGCCAGCAGCGGCTACACAGGGGGAGGGGAGCAGTACTTC.

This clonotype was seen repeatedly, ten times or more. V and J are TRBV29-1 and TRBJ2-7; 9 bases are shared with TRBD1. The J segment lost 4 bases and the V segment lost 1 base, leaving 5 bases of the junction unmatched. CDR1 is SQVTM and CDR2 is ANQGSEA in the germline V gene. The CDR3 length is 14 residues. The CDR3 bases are TGCAGCGTTGAAGGAATACAGGGGGCTTACGAGCAGTACTTC. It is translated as CSVEGIQGAYEQYF.

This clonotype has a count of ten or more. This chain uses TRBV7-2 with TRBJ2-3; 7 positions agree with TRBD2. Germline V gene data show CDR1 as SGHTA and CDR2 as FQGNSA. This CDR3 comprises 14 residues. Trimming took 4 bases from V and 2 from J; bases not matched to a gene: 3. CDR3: CASSSSGLTDTQYF. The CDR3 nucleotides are TGTGCCAGCAGCTCTAGCGGCCTCACAGATACGCAGTATTTT.

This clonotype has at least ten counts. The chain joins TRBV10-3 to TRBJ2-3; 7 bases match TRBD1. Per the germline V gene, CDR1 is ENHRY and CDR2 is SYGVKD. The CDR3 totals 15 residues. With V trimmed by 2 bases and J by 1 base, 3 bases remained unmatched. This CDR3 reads CAISEAGQGTDTQYF. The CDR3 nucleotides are TGTGCCATCAGTGAGGCTGGACAGGGCACAGATACGCAGTATTTT.

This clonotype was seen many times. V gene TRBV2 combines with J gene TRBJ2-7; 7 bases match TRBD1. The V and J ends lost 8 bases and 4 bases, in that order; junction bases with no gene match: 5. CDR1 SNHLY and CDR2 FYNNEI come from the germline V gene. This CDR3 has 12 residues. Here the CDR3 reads CASRDRSYEQYF. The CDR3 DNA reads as TGTGCCAGCCGGGACAGAAGTTACGAGCAGTACTTC.

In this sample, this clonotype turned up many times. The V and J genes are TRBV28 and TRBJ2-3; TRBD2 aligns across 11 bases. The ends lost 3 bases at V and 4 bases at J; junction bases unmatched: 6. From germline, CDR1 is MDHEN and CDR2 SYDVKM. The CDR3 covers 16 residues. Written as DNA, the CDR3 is TGTGCCAGCAGTTTGGTAGCGGGAGGGCCTTCAGATACGCAGTATTTT. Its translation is CASSLVAGGPSDTQYF.

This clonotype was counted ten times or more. The CDR3 nucleotides are TGTGCCAGCAGCAAACAAAGAGGACAGAACAACATTCAGTACTTC. As protein: CASSKQRGQNNIQYF. The J gene is TRBJ2-4, the V gene TRBV27; D is possibly TRBD1 (6 bases). With 6 bases removed from V and 7 bases from J, the gap between germline ends came to 19 bases. The germline CDR1 and CDR2 sequences are MNHEY and SMNVEV (reference sequence). The CDR3 has 15 amino acids.

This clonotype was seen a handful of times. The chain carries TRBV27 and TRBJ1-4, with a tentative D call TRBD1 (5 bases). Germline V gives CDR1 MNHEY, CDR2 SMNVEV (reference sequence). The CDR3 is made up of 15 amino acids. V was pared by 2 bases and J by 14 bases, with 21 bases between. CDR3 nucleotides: TGTGCCAGCAGTTTACAACCTTTGGGGGGTCAGGATCTGTTTTTT. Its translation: CASSLQPLGGQDLFF.

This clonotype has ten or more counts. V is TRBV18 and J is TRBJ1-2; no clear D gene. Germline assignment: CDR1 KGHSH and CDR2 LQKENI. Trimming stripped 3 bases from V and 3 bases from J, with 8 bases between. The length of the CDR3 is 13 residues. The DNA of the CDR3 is TGTGCCAGCTCACCCCCGGGTTACTATGGCTACACCTTC. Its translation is CASSPPGYYGYTF.

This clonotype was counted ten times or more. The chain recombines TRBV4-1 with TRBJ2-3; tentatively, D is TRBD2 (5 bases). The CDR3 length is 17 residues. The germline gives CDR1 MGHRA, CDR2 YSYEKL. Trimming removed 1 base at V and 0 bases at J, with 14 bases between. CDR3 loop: CASSQVHEGSSTDTQYF. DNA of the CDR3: TGCGCCAGCAGCCAAGTTCACGAGGGATCAAGCACAGATACGCAGTATTTT.

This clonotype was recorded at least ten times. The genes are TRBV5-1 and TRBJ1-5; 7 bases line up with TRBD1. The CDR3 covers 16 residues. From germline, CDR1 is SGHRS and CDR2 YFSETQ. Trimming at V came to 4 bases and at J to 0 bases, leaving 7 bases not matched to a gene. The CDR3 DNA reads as TGCGCCAGCAGCGTACCCGGGACAGATAGCAATCAGCCCCAGCATTTT. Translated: CASSVPGTDSNQPQHF.

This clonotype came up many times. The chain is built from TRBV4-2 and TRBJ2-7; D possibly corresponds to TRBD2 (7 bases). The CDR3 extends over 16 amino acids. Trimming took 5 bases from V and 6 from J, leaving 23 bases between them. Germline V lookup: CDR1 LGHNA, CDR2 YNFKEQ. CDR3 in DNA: TGTGCCAGCAGCGGTCTTGGAGGGGGGGCCTCGTTCGAGCAGTACTTC. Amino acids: CASSGLGGGASFEQYF.

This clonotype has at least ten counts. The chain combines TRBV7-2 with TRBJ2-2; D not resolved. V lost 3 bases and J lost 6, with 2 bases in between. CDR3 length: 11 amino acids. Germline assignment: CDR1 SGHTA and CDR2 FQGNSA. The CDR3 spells CASSFAGELFF. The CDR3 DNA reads TGTGCCAGCAGCTTTGCCGGGGAGCTGTTTTTT.

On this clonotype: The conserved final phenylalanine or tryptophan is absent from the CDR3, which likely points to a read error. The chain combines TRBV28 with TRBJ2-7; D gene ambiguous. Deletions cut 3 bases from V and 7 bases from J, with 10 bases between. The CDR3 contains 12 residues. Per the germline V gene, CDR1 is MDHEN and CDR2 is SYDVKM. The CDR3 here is CASSLGAKEQYS. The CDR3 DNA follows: TGTGCCAGCAGTTTGGGTGCCAAGGAGCAGTACTCA.

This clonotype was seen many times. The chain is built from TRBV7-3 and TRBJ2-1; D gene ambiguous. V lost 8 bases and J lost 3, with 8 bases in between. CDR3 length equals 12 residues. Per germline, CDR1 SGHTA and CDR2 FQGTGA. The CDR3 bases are TGTGCCAGCGGCGGAGACTACAATGAGCAGTTCTTC. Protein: CASGGDYNEQFF.

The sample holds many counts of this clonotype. The CDR3 DNA reads as TGCGCCAGCAGTGAACGGGGGGGTGGCACCGGGGAGCTGTTTTTT. Amino acid sequence: CASSERGGGTGELFF. This sequence joins TRBV10-1 and TRBJ2-2; TRBD2 matches 8 bases. The CDR3 contains 15 residues. V was clipped by 3 bases and J by 4 bases; unmatched bases: 4. Germline V gives CDR1 WNHNN, CDR2 SYGVQD (reference sequence).

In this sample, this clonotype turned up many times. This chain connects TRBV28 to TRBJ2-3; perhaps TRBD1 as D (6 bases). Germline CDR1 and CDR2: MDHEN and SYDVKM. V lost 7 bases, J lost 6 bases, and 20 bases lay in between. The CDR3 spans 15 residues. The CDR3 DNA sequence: TGTGCCAGCAAGCCCAGGGGCCCCTCTATTGATACGCAGTATTTT. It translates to CASKPRGPSIDTQYF.

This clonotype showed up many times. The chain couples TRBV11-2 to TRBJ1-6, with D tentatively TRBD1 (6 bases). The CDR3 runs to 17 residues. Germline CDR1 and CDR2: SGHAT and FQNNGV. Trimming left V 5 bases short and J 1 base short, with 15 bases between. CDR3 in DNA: TGTGCCAGCAGCCCCAAACAGGGCGGGTCCTATAATTCACCCCTCCACTTT. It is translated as CASSPKQGGSYNSPLHF.

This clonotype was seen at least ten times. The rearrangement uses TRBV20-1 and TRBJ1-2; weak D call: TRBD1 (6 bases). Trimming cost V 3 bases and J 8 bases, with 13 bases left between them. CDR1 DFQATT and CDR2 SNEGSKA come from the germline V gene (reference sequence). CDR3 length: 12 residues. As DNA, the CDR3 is TGCAGTGCTAGCGACAGGCCTGCGGGCTACACCTTC. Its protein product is CSASDRPAGYTF.

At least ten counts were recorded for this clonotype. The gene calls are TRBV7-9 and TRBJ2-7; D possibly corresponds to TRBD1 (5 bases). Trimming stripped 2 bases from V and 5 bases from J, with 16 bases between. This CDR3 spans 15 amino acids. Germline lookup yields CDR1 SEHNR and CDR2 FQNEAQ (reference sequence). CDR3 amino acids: CASSLSAGNIDEQYF. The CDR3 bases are TGTGCCAGCAGCTTATCGGCAGGGAATATCGACGAGCAGTACTTC.

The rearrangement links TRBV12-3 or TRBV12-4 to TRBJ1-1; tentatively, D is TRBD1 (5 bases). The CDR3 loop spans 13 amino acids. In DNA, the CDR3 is TGTGTTAGCAGTCCACCCTGGGACTTTGAAGCTTTCTTT. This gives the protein CVSSPPWDFEAFF.

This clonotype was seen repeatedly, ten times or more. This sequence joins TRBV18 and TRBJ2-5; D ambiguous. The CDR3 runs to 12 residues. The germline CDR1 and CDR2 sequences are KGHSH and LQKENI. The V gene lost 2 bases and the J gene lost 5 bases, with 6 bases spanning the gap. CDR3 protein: CASSPDRETQYF. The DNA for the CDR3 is TGTGCCAGCTCACCAGATCGGGAGACCCAGTACTTC.

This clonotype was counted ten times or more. The CDR3 region has the DNA TGCAGCGTTGAATTCAGGGATCGCGAGCAGTACTTC. It is translated as CSVEFRDREQYF. The gene calls are TRBV29-1 and TRBJ2-7; maybe TRBD1 (5 bases). Deletions cut 2 bases from V and 6 bases from J, with 11 bases between. This CDR3 has 12 residues. Germline V gene lookup returns CDR1 SQVTM and CDR2 ANQGSEA.

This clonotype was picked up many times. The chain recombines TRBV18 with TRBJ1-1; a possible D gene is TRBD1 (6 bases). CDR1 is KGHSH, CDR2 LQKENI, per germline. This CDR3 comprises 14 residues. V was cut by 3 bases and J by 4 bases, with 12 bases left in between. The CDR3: CASSPGRGGTEAFF. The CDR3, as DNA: TGTGCCAGCTCACCCGGGAGGGGGGGCACTGAAGCTTTCTTT.

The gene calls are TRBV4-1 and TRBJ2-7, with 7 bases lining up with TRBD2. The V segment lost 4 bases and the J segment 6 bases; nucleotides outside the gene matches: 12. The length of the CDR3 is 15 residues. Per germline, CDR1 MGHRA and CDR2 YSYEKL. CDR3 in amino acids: CASSLLLFGGTEQYF. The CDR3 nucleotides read TGCGCCAGCAGCCTACTGCTATTCGGGGGGACCGAGCAGTACTTC.

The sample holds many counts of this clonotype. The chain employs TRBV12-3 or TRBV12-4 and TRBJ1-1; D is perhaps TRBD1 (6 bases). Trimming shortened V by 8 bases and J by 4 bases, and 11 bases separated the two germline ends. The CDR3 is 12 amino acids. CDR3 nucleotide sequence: TGTGCCAGCCATGGAGGGGGCACTGAAGCTTTCTTT. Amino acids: CASHGGGTEAFF.

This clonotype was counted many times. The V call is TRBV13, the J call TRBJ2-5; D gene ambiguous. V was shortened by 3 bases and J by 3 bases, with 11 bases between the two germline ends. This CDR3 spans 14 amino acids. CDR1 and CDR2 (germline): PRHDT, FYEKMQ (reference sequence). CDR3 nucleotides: TGTGCCAGCAGCTTGGGAAAGGTCGAAGAGACCCAGTACTTC. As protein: CASSLGKVEETQYF. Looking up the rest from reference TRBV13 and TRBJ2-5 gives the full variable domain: AAGVIQSPRHLIKEKRETATLKCYPIPRHDTVYWYQQGPGQDPQFLISFYEKMQSDKGSIPDRFSAQQFSDYHSELNMSSLELGDSALYFCASSLGKVEETQYFGPGTRLLVL.